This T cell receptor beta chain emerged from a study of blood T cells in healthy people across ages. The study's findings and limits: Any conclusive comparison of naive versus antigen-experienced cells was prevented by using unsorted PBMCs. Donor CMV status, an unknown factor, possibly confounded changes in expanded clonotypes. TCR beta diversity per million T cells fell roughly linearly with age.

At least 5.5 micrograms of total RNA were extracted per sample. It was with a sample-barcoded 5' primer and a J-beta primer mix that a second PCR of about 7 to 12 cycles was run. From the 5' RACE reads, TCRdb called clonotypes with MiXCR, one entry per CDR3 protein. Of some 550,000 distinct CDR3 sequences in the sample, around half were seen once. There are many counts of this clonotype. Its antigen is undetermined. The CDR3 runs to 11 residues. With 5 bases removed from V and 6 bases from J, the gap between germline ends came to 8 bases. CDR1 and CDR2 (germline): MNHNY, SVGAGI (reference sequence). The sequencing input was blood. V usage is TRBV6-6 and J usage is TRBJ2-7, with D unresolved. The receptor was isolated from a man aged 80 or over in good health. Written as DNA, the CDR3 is TGTGCCAGCAGTCAGACGTCCGAGCAGTACTTC. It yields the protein CASSQTSEQYF.